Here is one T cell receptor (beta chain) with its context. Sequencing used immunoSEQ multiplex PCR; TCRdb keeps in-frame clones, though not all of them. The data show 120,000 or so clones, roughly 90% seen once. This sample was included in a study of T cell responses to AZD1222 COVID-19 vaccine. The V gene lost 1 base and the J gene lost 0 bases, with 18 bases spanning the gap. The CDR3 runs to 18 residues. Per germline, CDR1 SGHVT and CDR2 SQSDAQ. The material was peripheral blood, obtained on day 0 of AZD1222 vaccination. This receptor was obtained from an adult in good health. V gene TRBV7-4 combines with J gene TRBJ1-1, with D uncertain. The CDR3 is CASSLGIAKSRMNTEAFF. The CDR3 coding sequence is TGTGCCAGCAGCTTAGGTATTGCGAAGAGTAGGATGAACACTGAAGCTTTCTTT.